These T cell receptor beta chains were read from a single sample in a study of cytomegalovirus exposure and HLA in healthy donors. Only in-frame clones appear in the TCRdb table, and some are missing; sequencing was by immunoSEQ multiplex PCR. The sample includes around 140,000 clones, around 65% seen only once; the top ten take roughly 6%. The sample was PBMCs. The receptors were gathered from a woman aged 60-75 years in good health and CMV-seronegative. Each CDR3 is given with its conserved first and last residue. The D gene is left open where the match is weak. Size is omitted from some rows. Given values are once, few, many or a class for expanded clones.

cdr3_aa: CASSSGLAGVQETQYF
cdr3_nt: TGTGCCAGCAGCAGTGGACTAGCGGGAGTTCAAGAGACCCAGTACTTC
cdr3_length: 16
j_call: TRBJ2-5
d_call: TRBD2
clone_size: -
v_call: TRBV13

cdr3_aa: CASKEWGPLRGYTF
cdr3_nt: TGTGCCAGCAAGGAGTGGGGGCCCCTACGGGGCTACACCTTC
cdr3_length: 14
j_call: TRBJ1-2
d_call: -
clone_size: few
v_call: TRBV6-5

cdr3_aa: CASSLPGGASLGYTF
cdr3_nt: TGTGCCAGCAGCTTACCCGGCGGTGCAAGCCTGGGCTACACCTTC
cdr3_length: 15
j_call: TRBJ1-2
d_call: -
clone_size: -
v_call: TRBV7-8

cdr3_aa: CASSPQGADTQYF
cdr3_nt: TGTGCCAGCTCACCACAAGGAGCAGATACGCAGTATTTT
cdr3_length: 13
j_call: TRBJ2-3
d_call: -
clone_size: -
v_call: TRBV18

cdr3_aa: CASSVSGWPNEKLFF
cdr3_nt: TGTGCCAGCAGCGTAAGCGGTTGGCCTAATGAAAAACTGTTTTTT
cdr3_length: 15
j_call: TRBJ1-4
d_call: -
clone_size: -
v_call: TRBV9

cdr3_aa: CASSSDRANQPQHF
cdr3_nt: TGTGCCAGCAGTTCCGACAGGGCGAATCAGCCCCAGCATTTT
cdr3_length: 14
j_call: TRBJ1-5
d_call: TRBD1
clone_size: -
v_call: TRBV6-5

cdr3_aa: CASSARGLAGSNEQFF
cdr3_nt: TGTGCCAGCAGTGCCAGGGGACTAGCGGGGTCGAATGAGCAGTTCTTC
cdr3_length: 16
j_call: TRBJ2-1
d_call: TRBD2
clone_size: -
v_call: TRBV2

cdr3_aa: CASSPSGGQETQYF
cdr3_nt: TGTGCCAGTAGCCCAAGCGGGGGCCAAGAGACCCAGTACTTC
cdr3_length: 14
j_call: TRBJ2-5
d_call: TRBD2
clone_size: few
v_call: TRBV19

cdr3_aa: CASSRRQGIGTGELFF
cdr3_nt: TGTGCCAGCAGCCGACGACAGGGGATTGGCACCGGGGAGCTGTTTTTT
cdr3_length: 16
j_call: TRBJ2-2
d_call: TRBD1
clone_size: once
v_call: TRBV13

cdr3_aa: CASTLEGLWGTAFF
cdr3_nt: TGTGCCAGTACCCTTGAGGGGCTCTGGGGGACTGCTTTCTTT
cdr3_length: 14
j_call: TRBJ1-1
d_call: -
clone_size: -
v_call: TRBV19

cdr3_aa: CASSQVGSGGAYEQYF
cdr3_nt: TGTGCCAGCAGCCAAGTTGGTAGCGGGGGGGCTTACGAGCAGTACTTC
cdr3_length: 16
j_call: TRBJ2-7
d_call: TRBD2
clone_size: -
v_call: TRBV14

cdr3_aa: CSVRTGIGELFF
cdr3_nt: TGCAGCGTCAGGACAGGGATCGGGGAGCTGTTTTTT
cdr3_length: 12
j_call: TRBJ2-2
d_call: TRBD1
clone_size: few
v_call: TRBV29-1

cdr3_aa: CASSSGLAGGPWGEQFF
cdr3_nt: TGTGCCAGCAGCTCGGGACTAGCGGGAGGGCCCTGGGGGGAGCAGTTCTTC
cdr3_length: 17
j_call: TRBJ2-1
d_call: TRBD2
clone_size: -
v_call: TRBV5-4

cdr3_aa: CAISASLSSTDTQYF
cdr3_nt: TGTGCCATCAGTGCCTCCCTTTCTAGCACAGATACGCAGTATTTT
cdr3_length: 15
j_call: TRBJ2-3
d_call: -
clone_size: -
v_call: TRBV10-3

cdr3_aa: CAITGGGVAGRQETQYF
cdr3_nt: TGTGCCATCACCGGAGGCGGGGTAGCGGGCCGCCAAGAGACCCAGTACTTC
cdr3_length: 17
j_call: TRBJ2-5
d_call: TRBD2
clone_size: -
v_call: TRBV10-3

cdr3_aa: CASSLGVDRGTGELFF
cdr3_nt: TGCGCCAGCAGCTTGGGGGTCGATCGAGGCACCGGGGAGCTGTTTTTT
cdr3_length: 16
j_call: TRBJ2-2
d_call: -
clone_size: -
v_call: TRBV5-1

cdr3_aa: CASSSTRGEEKTQYF
cdr3_nt: TGTGCCAGCAGCTCGACTAGAGGGGAGGAAAAGACCCAGTACTTC
cdr3_length: 15
j_call: TRBJ2-5
d_call: -
clone_size: -
v_call: TRBV5-4

cdr3_aa: CASSFYRGLTGELFF
cdr3_nt: TGTGCCAGCAGTTTCTACAGGGGACTCACCGGGGAGCTGTTTTTT
cdr3_length: 15
j_call: TRBJ2-2
d_call: -
clone_size: once
v_call: TRBV6-5

cdr3_aa: CASRQTGTGATGELFF
cdr3_nt: TGTGCCAGCAGGCAAACGGGGACAGGGGCCACCGGGGAGCTGTTTTTT
cdr3_length: 16
j_call: TRBJ2-2
d_call: TRBD1
clone_size: -
v_call: TRBV6-6

cdr3_aa: CASRATGATNEKLFF
cdr3_nt: TGCGCCAGCAGAGCGACAGGTGCAACTAATGAAAAACTGTTTTTT
cdr3_length: 15
j_call: TRBJ1-4
d_call: -
clone_size: -
v_call: TRBV5-1

cdr3_aa: CASSEELAGAYNEQFF
cdr3_nt: TGTGCCAGCAGTGAGGAACTAGCGGGAGCCTACAATGAGCAGTTCTTC
cdr3_length: 16
j_call: TRBJ2-1
d_call: TRBD2
clone_size: -
v_call: TRBV6-1

cdr3_aa: CASSLSGTFYEQYF
cdr3_nt: TGTGCCAGCAGTTTAAGCGGTACCTTCTACGAGCAGTACTTC
cdr3_length: 14
j_call: TRBJ2-7
d_call: -
clone_size: -
v_call: TRBV27

cdr3_aa: CASSSPGGIAYGYTF
cdr3_nt: TGTGCCAGCAGCTCCCCCGGGGGAATTGCCTATGGCTACACCTTC
cdr3_length: 15
j_call: TRBJ1-2
d_call: -
clone_size: -
v_call: TRBV5-5

cdr3_aa: CASSSTGSGEQFF
cdr3_nt: TGTGCCAGCAGCTCCACAGGGAGTGGCGAGCAGTTCTTC
cdr3_length: 13
j_call: TRBJ2-1
d_call: -
clone_size: once
v_call: TRBV7-2

cdr3_aa: CASSLGGDNQPQHF
cdr3_nt: TGTGCCAGTAGTTTGGGGGGGGACAATCAGCCCCAGCATTTT
cdr3_length: 14
j_call: TRBJ1-5
d_call: -
clone_size: -
v_call: TRBV19

cdr3_aa: CASSIFVTGELFF
cdr3_nt: TGTGCCAGCAGTATTTTCGTCACCGGGGAGCTGTTTTTT
cdr3_length: 13
j_call: TRBJ2-2
d_call: -
clone_size: -
v_call: TRBV28

cdr3_aa: CASSLVTGPEAFF
cdr3_nt: TGCGCCAGCAGCTTGGTTACAGGGCCTGAAGCTTTCTTT
cdr3_length: 13
j_call: TRBJ1-1
d_call: -
clone_size: -
v_call: TRBV5-1

cdr3_aa: CASSEIGLAGMGNTQYF
cdr3_nt: TGTGCCAGCAGTGAAATCGGGCTAGCGGGAATGGGGAATACGCAGTATTTT
cdr3_length: 17
j_call: TRBJ2-3
d_call: TRBD2
clone_size: -
v_call: TRBV2

cdr3_aa: CASSPGTHTDTQYF
cdr3_nt: TGTGCCAGCAGCCCCGGGACACACACAGATACGCAGTATTTT
cdr3_length: 14
j_call: TRBJ2-3
d_call: -
clone_size: -
v_call: TRBV9

cdr3_aa: CASSLSSRQGTYTF
cdr3_nt: TGTGCCAGCAGCTTAAGTTCGCGGCAGGGGACCTACACCTTC
cdr3_length: 14
j_call: TRBJ1-2
d_call: -
clone_size: -
v_call: TRBV5-4

cdr3_aa: CSAGHPGNSYTF
cdr3_nt: TGCAGCGCTGGGCACCCAGGAAACAGCTACACCTTC
cdr3_length: 12
j_call: TRBJ1-2
d_call: -
clone_size: -
v_call: TRBV29-1

cdr3_aa: CASSLSPALGDNEQFF
cdr3_nt: TGTGCCAGCAGCTTATCACCGGCGTTGGGCGACAATGAGCAGTTCTTC
cdr3_length: 16
j_call: TRBJ2-1
d_call: -
clone_size: -
v_call: TRBV11-2

cdr3_aa: CASSIDSASTDTQYF
cdr3_nt: TGCGCCAGCAGCATCGACAGTGCTAGCACAGATACGCAGTATTTT
cdr3_length: 15
j_call: TRBJ2-3
d_call: -
clone_size: few
v_call: TRBV5-1

cdr3_aa: CASSEAPGQGRIQYF
cdr3_nt: TGTGCCAGCAGTGAAGCGCCGGGACAGGGAAGAATTCAGTACTTC
cdr3_length: 15
j_call: TRBJ2-4
d_call: TRBD1
clone_size: few
v_call: TRBV2

cdr3_aa: CASSLRVGGEQYF
cdr3_nt: TGTGCCAGCAGCTTGAGGGTAGGGGGCGAGCAGTACTTC
cdr3_length: 13
j_call: TRBJ2-7
d_call: -
clone_size: -
v_call: TRBV7-6

cdr3_aa: CASRRTGNTEAFF
cdr3_nt: TGTGCCAGCCGCCGAACAGGGAACACTGAAGCTTTCTTT
cdr3_length: 13
j_call: TRBJ1-1
d_call: -
clone_size: -
v_call: TRBV19

cdr3_aa: CASSLTGTTTDTQYF
cdr3_nt: TGTGCCAGCAGCCTAACCGGGACTACCACAGATACGCAGTATTTT
cdr3_length: 15
j_call: TRBJ2-3
d_call: TRBD2
clone_size: -
v_call: TRBV6-4

cdr3_aa: CASSLGFGGSTEAFF
cdr3_nt: TGTGCCAGCAGCTTAGGATTTGGGGGGTCCACTGAAGCTTTCTTT
cdr3_length: 15
j_call: TRBJ1-1
d_call: -
clone_size: -
v_call: TRBV7-2

cdr3_aa: CASSEGLAGGRNEQFF
cdr3_nt: TGTGCCAGCAGTGAAGGACTAGCGGGGGGTAGGAATGAGCAGTTCTTC
cdr3_length: 16
j_call: TRBJ2-1
d_call: TRBD2
clone_size: -
v_call: TRBV27

cdr3_aa: CASSQYGEDTQYF
cdr3_nt: TGCGCCAGCAGTCAATATGGAGAAGATACGCAGTATTTT
cdr3_length: 13
j_call: TRBJ2-3
d_call: -
clone_size: -
v_call: TRBV23-1

cdr3_aa: CASSLSGYGNEKLFF
cdr3_nt: TGTGCCAGCAGCTTATCAGGGTATGGGAATGAAAAACTGTTTTTT
cdr3_length: 15
j_call: TRBJ1-4
d_call: -
clone_size: -
v_call: TRBV7-2

cdr3_aa: CASSLEALGSQPQHF
cdr3_nt: TGTGCCAGCAGCTTGGAGGCGTTGGGCAGTCAGCCCCAGCATTTT
cdr3_length: 15
j_call: TRBJ1-5
d_call: -
clone_size: few
v_call: TRBV7-8

cdr3_aa: CASSLPGQGFGETQYF
cdr3_nt: TGTGCCAGCAGCTTACCGGGACAGGGGTTTGGGGAGACCCAGTACTTC
cdr3_length: 16
j_call: TRBJ2-5
d_call: TRBD1
clone_size: -
v_call: TRBV5-6

cdr3_aa: CASSFPGVNEQFF
cdr3_nt: TGTGCCAGCAGCTTTCCCGGAGTCAATGAGCAGTTCTTC
cdr3_length: 13
j_call: TRBJ2-1
d_call: -
clone_size: -
v_call: TRBV11-3

cdr3_aa: CASSLGTGEQYF
cdr3_nt: TGTGCCAGCAGCTTAGGAACAGGGGAGCAGTACTTC
cdr3_length: 12
j_call: TRBJ2-5
d_call: TRBD1
clone_size: -
v_call: TRBV7-9

cdr3_aa: CASSPTQGTGYGYTF
cdr3_nt: TGTGCCAGTAGTCCCACGCAGGGGACGGGGTATGGCTACACCTTC
cdr3_length: 15
j_call: TRBJ1-2
d_call: -
clone_size: -
v_call: TRBV19

cdr3_aa: CASSRGQGYEQYF
cdr3_nt: TGTGCCAGCAGCCGCGGACAGGGCTACGAGCAGTACTTC
cdr3_length: 13
j_call: TRBJ2-7
d_call: TRBD1
clone_size: -
v_call: TRBV6-5

cdr3_aa: CASRPQGGTNEKLFF
cdr3_nt: TGTGCCAGCAGGCCTCAGGGGGGAACTAATGAAAAACTGTTTTTT
cdr3_length: 15
j_call: TRBJ1-4
d_call: TRBD1
clone_size: -
v_call: TRBV28

cdr3_aa: CAISESYRTYTEAFF
cdr3_nt: TGTGCCATCAGTGAGTCCTACAGGACCTACACTGAAGCTTTCTTT
cdr3_length: 15
j_call: TRBJ1-1
d_call: -
clone_size: -
v_call: TRBV10-3

cdr3_aa: CASSLASGRNEQFF
cdr3_nt: TGTGCCAGCAGCTTAGCTAGCGGGAGAAATGAGCAGTTCTTC
cdr3_length: 14
j_call: TRBJ2-1
d_call: TRBD2
clone_size: -
v_call: TRBV11-2

cdr3_aa: CASIPTGGLSGELFF
cdr3_nt: TGTGCCAGTATCCCGACAGGGGGTTTGTCCGGGGAGCTGTTTTTT
cdr3_length: 15
j_call: TRBJ2-2
d_call: TRBD1
clone_size: -
v_call: TRBV19

cdr3_aa: CASSSKGGVEQFF
cdr3_nt: TGTGCCAGCAGCTCAAAGGGGGGGGTTGAGCAGTTCTTC
cdr3_length: 13
j_call: TRBJ2-1
d_call: -
clone_size: -
v_call: TRBV11-3

cdr3_aa: CASSQRAGGYQETQYF
cdr3_nt: TGTGCCAGTAGTCAAAGGGCAGGGGGGTACCAAGAGACCCAGTACTTC
cdr3_length: 16
j_call: TRBJ2-5
d_call: -
clone_size: -
v_call: TRBV19

cdr3_aa: CASSDRQTSGDPQETQYF
cdr3_nt: TGCGCCAGCAGCGACCGGCAGACTAGCGGGGACCCTCAAGAGACCCAGTACTTC
cdr3_length: 18
j_call: TRBJ2-5
d_call: TRBD2
clone_size: few
v_call: TRBV5-1

cdr3_aa: CASSLAGQGGYEQYF
cdr3_nt: TGCGCCAGCAGCTTGGCCGGACAGGGGGGGTACGAGCAGTACTTC
cdr3_length: 15
j_call: TRBJ2-7
d_call: TRBD1
clone_size: -
v_call: TRBV5-1

cdr3_aa: CASSGQGGPGELFF
cdr3_nt: TGTGCCAGCAGCGGACAGGGGGGTCCCGGGGAGCTGTTTTTT
cdr3_length: 14
j_call: TRBJ2-2
d_call: TRBD1
clone_size: -
v_call: TRBV2

cdr3_aa: CASSEAQGAYTF
cdr3_nt: TGTGCCAGCAGTGAAGCGCAGGGTGCCTACACCTTC
cdr3_length: 12
j_call: TRBJ1-2
d_call: -
clone_size: few
v_call: TRBV2

cdr3_aa: CASGPPGSYEQYF
cdr3_nt: TGTGCTAGTGGCCCGCCGGGGTCCTACGAGCAGTACTTC
cdr3_length: 13
j_call: TRBJ2-7
d_call: -
clone_size: few
v_call: TRBV12-5

cdr3_aa: CASSFVGLDKTQYF
cdr3_nt: TGTGCCAGCAGTTTCGTCGGACTAGATAAGACCCAGTACTTC
cdr3_length: 14
j_call: TRBJ2-5
d_call: TRBD2
clone_size: -
v_call: TRBV27